The 3 T cell receptor beta chains in this list originate from one sample, sequenced in a study of T-cell reconstitution after alpha-beta-depleted transplantation in children. TCRbeta library preparation incorporated unique molecular identifiers. TCRdb recomputed calls from the PCR reads with MiXCR, one row per CDR3 protein. The data show around 960,000 distinct CDR3 sequences, roughly 29% seen once. Here the sequenced sample was PBMCs, mostly from graft donor cells, taken 360 days after TCRalphabeta/CD19-depleted stem cell transplant. All receptors come from a boy younger than two who had a stem cell transplant for SCID, so the T cells may come from the graft donor.

In its sample, this clonotype was seen a few times. The chain joins TRBV12-3 or TRBV12-4 to TRBJ2-1; 14 bases are a match to TRBD2. Trimming took 7 bases from V and 8 from J; bases not matched to a gene: 4. This CDR3 has 14 residues. CDR3 coding DNA: TGTGCCAGCACCCCGGGACTAGCGGGGGATGAGCAGTTCTTC. Protein product: CASTPGLAGDEQFF.

This clonotype has just a few counts. The CDR3 here is CASSPDSRLGEETQYF. The CDR3 coding sequence is TGCGCCAGCAGCCCGGACAGCCGCTTGGGGGAAGAGACCCAGTACTTC. The chain couples TRBV5-1 to TRBJ2-5; D possibly corresponds to TRBD1 (6 bases). Between the trimmed V and J ends, which lost 4 bases and 3 bases, there was a span of 19 bases. Looked up from germline, CDR1 is SGHRS and CDR2 is YFSETQ. CDR3 size: 16 residues.

This clonotype has a handful of counts. The genes are TRBV4-3 and TRBJ2-7; no clear D. Germline V CDR1 and CDR2: LGHNA, YSLEER. The CDR3 has 14 amino acids. V was clipped by 1 base and J by 3 bases, with 10 bases between them. The CDR3 protein is CASSQVSALYEQYF. In nucleotides, the CDR3 is TGCGCCAGCAGCCAAGTATCCGCTCTCTACGAGCAGTACTTC.